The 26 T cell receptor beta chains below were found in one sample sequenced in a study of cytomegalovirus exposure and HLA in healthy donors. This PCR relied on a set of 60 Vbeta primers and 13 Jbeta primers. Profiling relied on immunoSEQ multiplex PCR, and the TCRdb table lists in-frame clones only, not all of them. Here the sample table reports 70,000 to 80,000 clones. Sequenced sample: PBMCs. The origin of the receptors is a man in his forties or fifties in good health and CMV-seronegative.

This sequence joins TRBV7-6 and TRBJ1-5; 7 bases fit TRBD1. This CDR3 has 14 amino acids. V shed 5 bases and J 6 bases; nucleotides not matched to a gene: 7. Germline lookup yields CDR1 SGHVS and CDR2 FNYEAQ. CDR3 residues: CASSPRTGLQPQHF. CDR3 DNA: TGTGCCAGCAGCCCCCGGACAGGACTTCAGCCCCAGCATTTT.

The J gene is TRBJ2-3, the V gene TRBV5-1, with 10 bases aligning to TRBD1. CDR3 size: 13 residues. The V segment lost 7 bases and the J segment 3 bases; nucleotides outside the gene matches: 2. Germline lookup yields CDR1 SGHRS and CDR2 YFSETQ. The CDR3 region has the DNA TGCGCCAGCCAGGGACAGGGGACAGATACGCAGTATTTT. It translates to CASQGQGTDTQYF.

CDR3 loop: CASSYRAQGGEQYF. CDR3 in DNA: TGTGCCAGCAGTTATCGTGCTCAAGGCGGCGAGCAGTACTTC. This sequence joins TRBV6-1 and TRBJ2-7; D gene uncertain. V was shortened by 5 bases and J by 6 bases, with 17 bases between the two germline ends. The CDR3 consists of 14 residues. CDR1 is MNHNS and CDR2 is SASEGT in the germline V gene.

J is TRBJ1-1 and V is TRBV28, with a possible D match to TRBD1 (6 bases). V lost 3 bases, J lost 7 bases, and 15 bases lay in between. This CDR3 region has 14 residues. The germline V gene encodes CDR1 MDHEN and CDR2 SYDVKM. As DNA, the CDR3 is TGTGCCAGCAGTTTGGGGGGGCTCGGCAGTGAAGCTTTCTTT. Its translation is CASSLGGLGSEAFF.

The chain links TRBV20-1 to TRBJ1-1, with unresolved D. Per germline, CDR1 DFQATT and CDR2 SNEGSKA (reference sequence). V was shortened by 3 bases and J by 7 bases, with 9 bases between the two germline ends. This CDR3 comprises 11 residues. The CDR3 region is CSASPQYEAFF. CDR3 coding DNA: TGCAGTGCTAGTCCGCAGTATGAAGCTTTCTTT.

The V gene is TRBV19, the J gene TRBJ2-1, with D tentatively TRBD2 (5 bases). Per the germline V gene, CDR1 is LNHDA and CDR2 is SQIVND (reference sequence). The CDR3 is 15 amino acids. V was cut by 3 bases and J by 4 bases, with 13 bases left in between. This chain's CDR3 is CASSIVVGGYNEQFF. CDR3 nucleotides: TGTGCCAGTAGTATTGTGGTCGGCGGGTACAATGAGCAGTTCTTC.

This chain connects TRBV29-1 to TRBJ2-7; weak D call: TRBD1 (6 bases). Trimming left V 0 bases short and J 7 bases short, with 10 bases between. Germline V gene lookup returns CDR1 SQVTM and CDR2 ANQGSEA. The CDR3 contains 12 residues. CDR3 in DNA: TGCAGCGTTGAAGAGACAGGTCGGGAGCAGTACTTC. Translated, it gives CSVEETGREQYF.

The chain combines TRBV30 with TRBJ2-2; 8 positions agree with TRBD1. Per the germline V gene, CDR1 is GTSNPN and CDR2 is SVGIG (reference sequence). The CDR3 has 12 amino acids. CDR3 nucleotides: TGTGCTAGGACAGGGATCACCGGGGAGCTGTTTTTT. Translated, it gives CARTGITGELFF.

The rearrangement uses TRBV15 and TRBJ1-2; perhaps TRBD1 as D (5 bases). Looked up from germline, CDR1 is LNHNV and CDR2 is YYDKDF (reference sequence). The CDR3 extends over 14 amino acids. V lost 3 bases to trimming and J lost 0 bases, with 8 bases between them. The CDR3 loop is CATSRGTSNYGYTF. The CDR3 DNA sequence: TGTGCCACCAGCAGGGGGACTTCTAACTATGGCTACACCTTC.

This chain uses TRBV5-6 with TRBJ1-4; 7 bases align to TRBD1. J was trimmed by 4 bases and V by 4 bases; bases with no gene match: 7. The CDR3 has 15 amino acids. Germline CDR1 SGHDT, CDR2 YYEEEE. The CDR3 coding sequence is TGTGCCAGCAGCGCGATGGGACAGATTAATGAAAAACTGTTTTTT. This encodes CASSAMGQINEKLFF.

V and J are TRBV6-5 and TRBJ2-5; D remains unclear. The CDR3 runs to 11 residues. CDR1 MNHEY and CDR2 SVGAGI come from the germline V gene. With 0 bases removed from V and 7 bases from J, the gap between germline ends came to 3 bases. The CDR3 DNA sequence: TGTGCCAGCAGTTACTCGAGGACCCAGTACTTC. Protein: CASSYSRTQYF.

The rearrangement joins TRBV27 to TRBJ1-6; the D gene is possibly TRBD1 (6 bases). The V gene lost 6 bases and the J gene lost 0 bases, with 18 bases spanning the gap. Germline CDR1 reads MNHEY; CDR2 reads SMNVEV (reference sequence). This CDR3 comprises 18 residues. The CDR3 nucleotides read TGTGCCAGCAGCCGCTCAGGGGCTAAAAGCTCCTATAATTCACCCCTCCACTTT. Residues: CASSRSGAKSSYNSPLHF.

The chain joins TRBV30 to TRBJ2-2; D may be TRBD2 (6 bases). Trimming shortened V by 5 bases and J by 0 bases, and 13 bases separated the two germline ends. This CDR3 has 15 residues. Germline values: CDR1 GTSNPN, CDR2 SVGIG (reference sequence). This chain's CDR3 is CAWDTGLANTGELFF. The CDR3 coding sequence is TGTGCCTGGGACACGGGACTCGCGAACACCGGGGAGCTGTTTTTT.

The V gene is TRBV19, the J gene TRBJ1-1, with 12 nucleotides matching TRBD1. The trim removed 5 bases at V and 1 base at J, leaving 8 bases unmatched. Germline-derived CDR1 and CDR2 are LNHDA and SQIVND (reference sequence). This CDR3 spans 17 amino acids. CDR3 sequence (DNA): TGTGCCAGTAGTTCATCTCGGGACAGGGGGCGGAACACTGAAGCTTTCTTT. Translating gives CASSSSRDRGRNTEAFF.

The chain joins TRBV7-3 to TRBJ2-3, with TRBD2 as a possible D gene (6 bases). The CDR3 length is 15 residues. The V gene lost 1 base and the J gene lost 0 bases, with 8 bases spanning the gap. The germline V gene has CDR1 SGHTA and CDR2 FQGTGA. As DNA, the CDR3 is TGTGCCAGCAGCTTAAGCGGGGTTAGCACAGATACGCAGTATTTT. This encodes CASSLSGVSTDTQYF.

As DNA, the CDR3 is TGTGCCAGCAGCCCTTTGGGACTAGCGGGGGGTGAGCAGTACTTC. This encodes CASSPLGLAGGEQYF. The chain has TRBV11-2 and TRBJ2-7; 15 bases are shared with TRBD2. The CDR3 contains 15 residues. The V gene end was trimmed by 5 bases and the J gene end by 7 bases; junction bases not matched to a gene: 6. Germline CDR1 SGHAT, CDR2 FQNNGV.

CDR3 nucleotides: TGCGCCAGCAGCTGGAGGGACAGCACGAATTACAATGAGCAGTTCTTC. Amino acid sequence: CASSWRDSTNYNEQFF. This chain connects TRBV5-1 to TRBJ2-1; a possible D gene is TRBD1 (7 bases). V was cut by 3 bases and J by 4 bases, with 17 bases left in between. Germline lookup yields CDR1 SGHRS and CDR2 YFSETQ. There are 16 residues in the CDR3. The full variable domain, rest sourced from reference TRBV5-1 and TRBJ2-1, is KAGVTQTPRYLIKTRGQQVTLSCSPISGHRSVSWYQQTPGQGLQFLFEYFSETQRNKGNFPGRFSGRQFSNSRSEMNVSTLELGDSALYLCASSWRDSTNYNEQFFGPGTRLTVL.

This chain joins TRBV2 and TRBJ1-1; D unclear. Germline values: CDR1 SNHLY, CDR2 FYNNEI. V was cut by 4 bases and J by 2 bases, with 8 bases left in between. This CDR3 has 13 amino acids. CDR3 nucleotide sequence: TGTGCCAGCAGTGGAGAACTAAACACTGAAGCTTTCTTT. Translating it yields CASSGELNTEAFF.

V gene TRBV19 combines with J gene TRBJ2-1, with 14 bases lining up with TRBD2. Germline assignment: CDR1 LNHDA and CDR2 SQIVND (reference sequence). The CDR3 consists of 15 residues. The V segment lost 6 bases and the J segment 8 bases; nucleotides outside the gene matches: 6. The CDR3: CASRRTSGGTDEQFF. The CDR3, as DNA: TGTGCCAGTAGAAGGACTAGCGGGGGGACCGATGAGCAGTTCTTC. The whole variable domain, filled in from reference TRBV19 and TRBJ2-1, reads DGGITQSPKYLFRKEGQNVTLSCEQNLNHDAMYWYRQDPGQGLRLIYYSQIVNDFQKGDIAEGYSVSREKKESFPLTVTSAQKNPTAFYLCASRRTSGGTDEQFFGPGTRLTVL.

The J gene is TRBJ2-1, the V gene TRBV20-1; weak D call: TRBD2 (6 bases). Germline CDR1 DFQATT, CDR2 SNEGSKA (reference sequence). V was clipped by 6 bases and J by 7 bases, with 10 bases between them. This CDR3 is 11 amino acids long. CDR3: CSALGRNEQFF. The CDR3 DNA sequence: TGCAGTGCCCTAGGGAGGAATGAGCAGTTCTTC.

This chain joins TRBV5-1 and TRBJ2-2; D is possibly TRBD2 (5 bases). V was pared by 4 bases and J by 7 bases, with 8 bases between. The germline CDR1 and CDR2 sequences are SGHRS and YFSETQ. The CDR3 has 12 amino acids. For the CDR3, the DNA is TGCGCCAGCAGCGCACGGGACGGGGAGCTGTTTTTT. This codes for CASSARDGELFF.

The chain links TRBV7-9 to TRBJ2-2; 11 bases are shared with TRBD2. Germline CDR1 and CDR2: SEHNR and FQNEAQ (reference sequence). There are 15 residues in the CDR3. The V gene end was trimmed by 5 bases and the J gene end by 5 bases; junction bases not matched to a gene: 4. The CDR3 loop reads CASSPLAGGTGELFF. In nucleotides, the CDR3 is TGTGCCAGCAGCCCTTTAGCGGGGGGGACCGGGGAGCTGTTTTTT.

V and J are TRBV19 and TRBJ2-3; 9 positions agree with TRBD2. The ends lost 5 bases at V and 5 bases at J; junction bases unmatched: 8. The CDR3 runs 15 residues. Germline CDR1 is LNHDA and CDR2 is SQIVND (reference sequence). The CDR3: CASSLIAGAQDTQYF. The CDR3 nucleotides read TGTGCCAGTAGTCTGATAGCGGGGGCGCAAGATACGCAGTATTTT. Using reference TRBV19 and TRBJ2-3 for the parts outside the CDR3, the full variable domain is DGGITQSPKYLFRKEGQNVTLSCEQNLNHDAMYWYRQDPGQGLRLIYYSQIVNDFQKGDIAEGYSVSREKKESFPLTVTSAQKNPTAFYLCASSLIAGAQDTQYFGPGTRLTVL.

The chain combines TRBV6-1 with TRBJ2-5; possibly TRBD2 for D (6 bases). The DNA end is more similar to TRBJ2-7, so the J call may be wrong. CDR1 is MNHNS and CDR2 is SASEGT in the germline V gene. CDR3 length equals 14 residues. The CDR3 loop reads CASSEVGGTYEQYF. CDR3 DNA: TGTGCCAGCAGTGAAGTCGGCGGGACCTACGAGCAGTACTTC.

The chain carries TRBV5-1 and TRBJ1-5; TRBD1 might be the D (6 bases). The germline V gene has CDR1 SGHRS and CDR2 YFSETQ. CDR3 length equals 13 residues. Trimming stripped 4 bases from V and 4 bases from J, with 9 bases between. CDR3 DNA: TGCGCCAGCAGCGGTGGACAGAATCAGCCCCAGCATTTT. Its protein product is CASSGGQNQPQHF. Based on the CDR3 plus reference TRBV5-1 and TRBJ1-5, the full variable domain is KAGVTQTPRYLIKTRGQQVTLSCSPISGHRSVSWYQQTPGQGLQFLFEYFSETQRNKGNFPGRFSGRQFSNSRSEMNVSTLELGDSALYLCASSGGQNQPQHFGDGTRLSIL.

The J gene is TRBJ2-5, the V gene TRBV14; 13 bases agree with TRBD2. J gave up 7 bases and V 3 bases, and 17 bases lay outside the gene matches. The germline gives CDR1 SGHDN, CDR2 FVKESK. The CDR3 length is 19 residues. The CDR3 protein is CASSHGLAGAPRGRGTQYF. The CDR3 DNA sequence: TGTGCCAGCAGCCATGGACTAGCGGGGGCCCCGAGGGGTCGTGGGACCCAGTACTTC.